The clone carrying this TCR beta chain was seen more than once but under ten times. The antigen is not known. This specimen belongs to a study of T cells in Graves' hyperthyroidism and ophthalmopathy. Findings and limits, study-wide: Among clonotypes expanded in thyroid above 0.001, most were also found in blood. A 13 V-J model separated ophthalmopathy from stable hyperthyroidism.

Each diagnosis was grounded in clinical symptoms, serum thyroxine and TRAb, thyroid ultrasound, and orbital computed tomography. V was cut by 0 bases and J by 8 bases, with 11 bases left in between. The CDR3 is 14 amino acids. Looked up from germline, CDR1 is SGDLS and CDR2 is YYNGEE. RNA transcripts were the template for amplifying TCR beta CDR3 regions. First-round RT-PCR of the TCR CDR3 relied on the HTBI primer set. TCRdb reprocessed the multiplex PCR reads via MiXCR and lists one record per CDR3 protein. The sample carries about 540,000 distinct CDR3 sequences, 40% to 55% recorded once. The origin of this receptor is a young woman with Graves' hyperthyroidism. J is TRBJ1-4 and V is TRBV9; D is unclear. Source material: peripheral blood or thyroid tissue (not recorded which). In DNA, the CDR3 is TGTGCCAGCAGCGTAGAAACCGGGTCCGAAAAACTGTTTTTT. Amino acids: CASSVETGSEKLFF.